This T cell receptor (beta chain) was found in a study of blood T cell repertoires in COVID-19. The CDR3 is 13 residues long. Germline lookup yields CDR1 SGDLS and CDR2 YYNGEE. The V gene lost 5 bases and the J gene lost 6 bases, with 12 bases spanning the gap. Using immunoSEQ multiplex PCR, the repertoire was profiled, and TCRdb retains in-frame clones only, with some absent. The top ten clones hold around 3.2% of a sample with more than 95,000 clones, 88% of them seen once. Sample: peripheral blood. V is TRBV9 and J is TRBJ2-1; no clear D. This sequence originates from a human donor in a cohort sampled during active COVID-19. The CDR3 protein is CASSLGFPNEQFF. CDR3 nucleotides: TGTGCCAGCAGTCTAGGCTTCCCCAATGAGCAGTTCTTC.